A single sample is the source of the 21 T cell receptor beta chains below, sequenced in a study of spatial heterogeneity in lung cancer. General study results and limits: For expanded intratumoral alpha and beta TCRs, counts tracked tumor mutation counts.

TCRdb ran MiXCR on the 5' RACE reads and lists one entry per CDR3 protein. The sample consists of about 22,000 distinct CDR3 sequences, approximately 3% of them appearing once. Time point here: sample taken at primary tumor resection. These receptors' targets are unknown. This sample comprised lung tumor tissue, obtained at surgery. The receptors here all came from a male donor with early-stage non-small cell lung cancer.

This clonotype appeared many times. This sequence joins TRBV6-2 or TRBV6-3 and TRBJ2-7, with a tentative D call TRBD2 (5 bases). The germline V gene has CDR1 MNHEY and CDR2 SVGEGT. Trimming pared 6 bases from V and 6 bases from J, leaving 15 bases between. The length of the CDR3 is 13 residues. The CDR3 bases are TGTGCCAGCAGCGGGGAGAGTCTTACCGAGCAGTACTTC. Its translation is CASSGESLTEQYF.

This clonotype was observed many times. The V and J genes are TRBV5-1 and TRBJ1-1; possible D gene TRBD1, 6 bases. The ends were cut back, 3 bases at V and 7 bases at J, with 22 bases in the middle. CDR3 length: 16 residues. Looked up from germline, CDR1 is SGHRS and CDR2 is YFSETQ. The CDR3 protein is CASSSPAGGRMDEAFF. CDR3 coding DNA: TGCGCCAGCAGCTCCCCGGCGGGGGGCCGGATGGATGAAGCTTTCTTT.

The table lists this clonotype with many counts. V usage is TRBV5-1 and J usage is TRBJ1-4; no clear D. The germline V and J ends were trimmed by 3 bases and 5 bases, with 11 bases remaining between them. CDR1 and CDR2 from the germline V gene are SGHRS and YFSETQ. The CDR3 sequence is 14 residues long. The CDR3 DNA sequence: TGCGCCAGCAGCTACGGTGATCCGAATGAAAAACTGTTTTTT. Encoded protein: CASSYGDPNEKLFF.

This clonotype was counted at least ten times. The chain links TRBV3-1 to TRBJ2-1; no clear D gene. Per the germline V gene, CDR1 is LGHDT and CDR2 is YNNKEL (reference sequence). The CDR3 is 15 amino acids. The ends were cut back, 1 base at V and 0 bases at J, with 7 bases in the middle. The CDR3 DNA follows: TGTGCCAGCAGCCAAGTAGAAAGCTCCTACAATGAGCAGTTCTTC. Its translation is CASSQVESSYNEQFF.

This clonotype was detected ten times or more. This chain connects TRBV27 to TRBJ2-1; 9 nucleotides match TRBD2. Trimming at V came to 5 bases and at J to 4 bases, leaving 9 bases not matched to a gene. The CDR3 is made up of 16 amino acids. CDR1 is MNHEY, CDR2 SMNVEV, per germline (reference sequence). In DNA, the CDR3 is TGTGCCAGCAGTCCGTCGTTAGCGGGGGATTACAATGAGCAGTTCTTC. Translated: CASSPSLAGDYNEQFF.

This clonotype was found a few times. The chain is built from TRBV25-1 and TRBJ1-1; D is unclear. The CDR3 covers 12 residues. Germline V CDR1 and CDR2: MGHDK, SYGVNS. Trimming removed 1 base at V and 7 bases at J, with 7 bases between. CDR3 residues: CASSEFSGEAFF. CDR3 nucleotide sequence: TGTGCCAGCAGTGAATTCTCAGGTGAAGCTTTCTTT.

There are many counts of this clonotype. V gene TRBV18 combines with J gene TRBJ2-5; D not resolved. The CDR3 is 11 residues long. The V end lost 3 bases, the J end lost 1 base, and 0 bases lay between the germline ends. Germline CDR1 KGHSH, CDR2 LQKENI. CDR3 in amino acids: CASSPQETQYF. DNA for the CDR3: TGTGCCAGCTCACCCCAAGAGACCCAGTACTTC. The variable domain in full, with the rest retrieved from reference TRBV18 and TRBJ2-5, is NAGVMQNPRHLVRRRGQEARLRCSPMKGHSHVYWYRQLPEEGLKFMVYLQKENIIDESGMPKERFSAEFPKEGPSILRIQQVVRGDSAAYFCASSPQETQYFGPGTRLLVL.

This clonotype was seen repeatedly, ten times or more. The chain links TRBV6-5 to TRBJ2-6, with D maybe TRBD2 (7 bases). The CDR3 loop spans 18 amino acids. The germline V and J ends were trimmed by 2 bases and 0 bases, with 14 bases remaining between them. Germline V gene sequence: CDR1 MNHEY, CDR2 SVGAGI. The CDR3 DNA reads TGTGCCAGCAGTTACGAGGGAGGGGGAGTCTCTGGGGCCAACGTCCTGACTTTC. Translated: CASSYEGGGVSGANVLTF.

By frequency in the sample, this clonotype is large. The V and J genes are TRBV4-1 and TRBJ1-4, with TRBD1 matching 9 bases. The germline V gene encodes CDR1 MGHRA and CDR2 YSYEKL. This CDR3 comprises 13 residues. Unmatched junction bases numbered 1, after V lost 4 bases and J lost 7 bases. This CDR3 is CASSPGQGEKLFF. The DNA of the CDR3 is TGCGCCAGCAGCCCGGGACAGGGTGAAAAACTGTTTTTT.

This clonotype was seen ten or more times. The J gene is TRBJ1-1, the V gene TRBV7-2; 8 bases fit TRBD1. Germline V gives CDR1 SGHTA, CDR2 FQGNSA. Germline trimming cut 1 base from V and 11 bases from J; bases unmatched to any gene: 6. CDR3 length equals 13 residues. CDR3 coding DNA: TGTGCCAGCAGCTTAGTGACAGGGGAGATGGCTTTCTTT. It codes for CASSLVTGEMAFF.

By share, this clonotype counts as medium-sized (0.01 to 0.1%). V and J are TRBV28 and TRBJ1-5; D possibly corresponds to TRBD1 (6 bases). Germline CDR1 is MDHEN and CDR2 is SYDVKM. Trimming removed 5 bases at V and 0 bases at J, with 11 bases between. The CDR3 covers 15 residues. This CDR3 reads CASSPTGNSNQPQHF. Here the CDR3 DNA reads TGTGCCAGCAGTCCAACAGGGAATAGCAATCAGCCCCAGCATTTT. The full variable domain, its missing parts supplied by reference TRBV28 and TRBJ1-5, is DVKVTQSSRYLVKRTGEKVFLECVQDMDHENMFWYRQDPGLGLRLIYFSYDVKMKEKGDIPEGYSVSREKKERFSLILESASTNQTSMYLCASSPTGNSNQPQHFGDGTRLSIL.

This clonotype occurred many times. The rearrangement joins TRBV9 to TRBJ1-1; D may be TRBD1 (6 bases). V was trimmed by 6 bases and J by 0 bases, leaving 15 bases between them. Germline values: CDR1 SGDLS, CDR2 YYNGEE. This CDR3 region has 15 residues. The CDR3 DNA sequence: TGTGCCAGCACCCCAGCAGGGGTTATGAACACTGAAGCTTTCTTT. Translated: CASTPAGVMNTEAFF.

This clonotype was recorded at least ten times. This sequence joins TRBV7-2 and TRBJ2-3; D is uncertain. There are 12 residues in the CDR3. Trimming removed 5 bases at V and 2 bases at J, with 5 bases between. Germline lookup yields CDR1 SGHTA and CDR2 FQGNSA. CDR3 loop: CASSDTTDTQYF. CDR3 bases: TGTGCCAGCAGCGATACCACAGATACGCAGTATTTT.

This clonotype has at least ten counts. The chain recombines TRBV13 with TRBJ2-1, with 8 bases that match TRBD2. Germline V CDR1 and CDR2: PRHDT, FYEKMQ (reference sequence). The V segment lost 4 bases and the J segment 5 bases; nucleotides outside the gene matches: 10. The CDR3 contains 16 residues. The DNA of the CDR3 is TGTGCCAGCAGCTCAGTGGGACTAGATGGGCACAATGAGCAGTTCTTC. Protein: CASSSVGLDGHNEQFF. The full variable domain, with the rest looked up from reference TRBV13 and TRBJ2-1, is AAGVIQSPRHLIKEKRETATLKCYPIPRHDTVYWYQQGPGQDPQFLISFYEKMQSDKGSIPDRFSAQQFSDYHSELNMSSLELGDSALYFCASSSVGLDGHNEQFFGPGTRLTVL.

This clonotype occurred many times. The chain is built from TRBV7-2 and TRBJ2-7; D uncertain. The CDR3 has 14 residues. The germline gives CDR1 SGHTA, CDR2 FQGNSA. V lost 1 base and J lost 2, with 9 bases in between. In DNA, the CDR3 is TGTGCCAGCAGCTTAGGGGATGGTCCCTACGAGCAGTACTTC. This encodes CASSLGDGPYEQYF.

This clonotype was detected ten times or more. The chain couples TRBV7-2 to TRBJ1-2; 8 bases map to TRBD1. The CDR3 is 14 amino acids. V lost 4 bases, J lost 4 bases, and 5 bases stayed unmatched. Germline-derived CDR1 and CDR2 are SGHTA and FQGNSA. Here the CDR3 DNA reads TGTGCCAGCAGCTCATCAGGGGGCAGCTATGGCTACACCTTC. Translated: CASSSSGGSYGYTF.

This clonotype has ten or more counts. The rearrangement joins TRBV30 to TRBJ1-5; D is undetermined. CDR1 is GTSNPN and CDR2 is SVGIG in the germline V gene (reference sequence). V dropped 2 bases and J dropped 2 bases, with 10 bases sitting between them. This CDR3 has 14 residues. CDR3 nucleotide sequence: TGTGCCTGGAGTTCCGTCGCGGGCAATCAGCCCCAGCATTTT. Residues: CAWSSVAGNQPQHF.

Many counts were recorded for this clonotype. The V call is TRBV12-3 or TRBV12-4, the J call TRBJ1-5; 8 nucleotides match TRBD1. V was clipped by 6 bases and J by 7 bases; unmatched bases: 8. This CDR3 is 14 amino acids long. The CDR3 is CASSPGTGLQPQHF. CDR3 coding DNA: TGTGCCAGCAGCCCTGGGACAGGACTCCAGCCCCAGCATTTT.

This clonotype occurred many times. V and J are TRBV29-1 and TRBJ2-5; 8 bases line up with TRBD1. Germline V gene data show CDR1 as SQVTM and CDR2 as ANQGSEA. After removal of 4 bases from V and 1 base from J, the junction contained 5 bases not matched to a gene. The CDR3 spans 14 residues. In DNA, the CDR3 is TGCAGCGTTGGGCCTGGGACAGGCCAAGAGACCCAGTACTTC. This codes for CSVGPGTGQETQYF.

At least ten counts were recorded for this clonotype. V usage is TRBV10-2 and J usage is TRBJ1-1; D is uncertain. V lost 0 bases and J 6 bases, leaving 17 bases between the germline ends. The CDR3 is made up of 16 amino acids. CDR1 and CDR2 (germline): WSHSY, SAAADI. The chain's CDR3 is CASSESPRAGSPEAFF. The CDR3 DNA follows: TGCGCCAGCAGTGAGTCACCGAGGGCAGGTAGCCCTGAAGCTTTCTTT.

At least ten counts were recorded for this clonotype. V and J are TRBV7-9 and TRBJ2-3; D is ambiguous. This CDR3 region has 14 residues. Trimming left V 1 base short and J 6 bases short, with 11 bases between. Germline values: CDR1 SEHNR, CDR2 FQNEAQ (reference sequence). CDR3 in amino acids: CASSLGSPGDTQYF. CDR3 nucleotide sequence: TGTGCCAGCAGCTTAGGCAGCCCCGGGGATACGCAGTATTTT.